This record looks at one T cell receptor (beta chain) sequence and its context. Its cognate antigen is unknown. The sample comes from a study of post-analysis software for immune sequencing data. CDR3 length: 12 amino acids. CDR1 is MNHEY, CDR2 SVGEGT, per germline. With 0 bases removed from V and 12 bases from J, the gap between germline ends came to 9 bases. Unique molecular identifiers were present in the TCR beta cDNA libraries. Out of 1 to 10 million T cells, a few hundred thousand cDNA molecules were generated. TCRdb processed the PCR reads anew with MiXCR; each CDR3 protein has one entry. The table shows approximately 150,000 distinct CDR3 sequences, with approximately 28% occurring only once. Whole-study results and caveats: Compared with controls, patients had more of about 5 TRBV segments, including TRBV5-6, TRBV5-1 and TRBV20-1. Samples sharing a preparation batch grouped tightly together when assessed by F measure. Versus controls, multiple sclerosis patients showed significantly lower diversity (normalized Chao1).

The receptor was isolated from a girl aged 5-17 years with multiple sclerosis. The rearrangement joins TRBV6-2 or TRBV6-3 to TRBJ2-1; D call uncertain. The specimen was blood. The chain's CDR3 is CASSYSSAGQFF. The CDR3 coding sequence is TGTGCCAGCAGTTACTCTTCAGCAGGGCAGTTCTTC.